In its sample, the clone carrying this TCR beta chain was seen many times. Its specificity is unknown. Quantitative barcoded 5'-RACE was used to prepare TCR beta libraries. TCRdb used MiXCR to reprocess the 5' RACE reads, holding one entry per CDR3 protein. The repertoire consists of about 39,000 distinct CDR3 sequences, with around 10% occurring once and the leading ten covering more than 15%. V gave up 3 bases and J gave up 4 bases, with 9 bases separating them. The germline gives CDR1 SQVTM, CDR2 ANQGSEA. The CDR3 has 12 amino acids. This sample was taken from a study of CD8 T cells in ankylosing spondylitis. Study results and limitations: CD8+ disease-linked clones were present at relatively low frequencies in blood. Reports say disease-linked clones showed up significantly more in matched ankylosing spondylitis synovial fluid.

The chain links TRBV29-1 to TRBJ1-1; D is possibly TRBD1 (5 bases). The sequence derives from a male donor with ankylosing spondylitis or in good health (not recorded which). Specimen: blood, either unsorted or a sorted T cell fraction (not recorded which). The CDR3 DNA reads TGCAGCGTTGACAGGGAAAGCACTGAAGCTTTCTTT. It yields the protein CSVDRESTEAFF.